The present T cell receptor beta chain was sequenced within a study of T cells in Graves' hyperthyroidism and ophthalmopathy. Turning to the study itself: Peripheral blood specimens were obtained at initial diagnosis, prior to any treatment.

This clonotype has only a few counts. Its cognate antigen is unknown. Regarding the study as a whole: A 13 V-J model separated ophthalmopathy from stable hyperthyroidism.

Amplification yielded TCR beta CDR3 regions, with RNA transcripts as the source. A first-round RT-PCR of the TCR CDR3 used the HTBI primer set. TCRdb processed the multiplex PCR reads anew with MiXCR; each CDR3 protein has one entry. This sample yields about 640,000 distinct CDR3 sequences, of which around 20% are seen a single time; roughly a third belongs to the top ten. Active moderate-to-severe ophthalmopathy, Clinical Activity Score at least 3, NOSPECS at least 4, under 3 months' duration. Patients with uncontrolled infections, other autoimmune diseases, pregnancy or lactation were excluded. Sequenced material: blood. This receptor was obtained from a young man with Graves' ophthalmopathy.

The CDR3 DNA reads TGTGCCAGCAGTGGTATCCCGCGCGAGGTGATGGACAATGAGCAGTTCTTC. It encodes CASSGIPREVMDNEQFF. The genes are TRBV25-1 and TRBJ2-1; D is ambiguous. There are 17 residues in the CDR3. Germline assignment: CDR1 MGHDK and CDR2 SYGVNS. The V end was cut by 4 bases, the J end by 5 bases, with 21 bases between.